This T cell receptor (beta chain) was identified in a study of tumor-infiltrating lymphocytes in primary liver carcinoma. Study context: The patients included men and women who were aged 30 to 69 years.

Bulk tissue was left unsorted, and RNA and DNA were co-extracted from about 21-30 mg of it. The V end lost 7 bases, the J end lost 0 bases, and 13 bases lay between the germline ends. CDR3 length: 15 residues. Per the germline V gene, CDR1 is SGHAT and CDR2 is FQNNGV. With around 490 ng total RNA as template and a constant-region primer, TCR beta cDNA was made. ARM-PCR was slightly modified, and three nested multiplex PCR rounds with it gave rise to the TCR beta libraries. Two initial PCR rounds of around 9 cycles each paired TRBV1-TRBV30 forward primers with a C-beta reverse primer. TCRdb ran MiXCR on the multiplex PCR reads and lists one entry per CDR3 protein. The table records fewer than 85,000 distinct CDR3 sequences, roughly 69% of them present only once.

Sequenced input: tumor-adjacent normal liver tissue. The chain is built from TRBV11-2 and TRBJ1-5; possible D gene TRBD1, 5 bases. The TCR sequence derives from a man aged 35 to 55 with primary liver carcinoma and hepatitis B virus infection. The CDR3 DNA reads TGTGCCAGCAACCCTGACGGGGGTAGCAATCAGCCCCAGCATTTT. Its translation is CASNPDGGSNQPQHF.